A selection of T cell receptor beta chains follows, all from one sample in a study of blood T cell repertoires in COVID-19. Libraries were prepared by immunoSEQ multiplex PCR; TCRdb keeps only in-frame clonotypes and omits some of them. Here the sample spans under 200,000 clones, over 70% being singletons. Sequencing used PBMCs or T cells enriched from blood (not recorded which). The receptors derive from a woman between 40 and 50 years old with acute COVID-19. The CDR3 runs from the conserved cysteine through the conserved F or W.

V	length	CDR3
TRBV19	16	CASSISGPLAKNIQYF
TRBV19	14	CASRADSSGNTIYF
TRBV15	19	CATSTSRATSLQSSYEQYF
TRBV14	17	CASSQDIGLANTGELFF
TRBV30	15	CAWSISGIEADTQYF
TRBV2	14	CASRAGTSGNEQFF
TRBV5-1	17	CASSLLNLAGGTGELFF
TRBV4-1	14	CASAQRGGYNEQFF
TRBV5-5	14	CASSQDRGNSPLHF
TRBV29-1	11	CSATQSETQYF
TRBV9	17	CASSTRTSGRNTGELFF
TRBV19	15	CASWDRGRLGGELFF
TRBV30	13	CACQEVAYYGYTF
TRBV18	18	CASSTTSGTGGLTGELFF
TRBV5-1	15	CASTQGLAGDGEQFF
TRBV29-1	11	CSVETGYGYTF
TRBV4-1	18	CASSQLVSSQKSSYEQYF
TRBV25-1	14	CASTGRGGNEKLFF
TRBV6-6	13	CATGQGDNQPQHF
TRBV7-9	14	CASSFAASYNEQFF
TRBV7-9	16	CASSLAASGRGNEQFF
TRBV7-9	14	CASSRDSLNTEAFF
TRBV11-2	14	CASSLALSGNTIYF
TRBV2	14	CASTGTRGVNEQFF
TRBV12-5	14	CASGLDTGRNTIYF
TRBV4-1	17	CASSPDARAGVGNEQFF
TRBV2	13	CASSVQAGDEQFF
TRBV7-8	14	CASSWAGGTDTQYF
TRBV7-8	16	CASSPQGTSGYNEQFF
TRBV11-3	14	CASSSGLAGVAQYF
TRBV19	15	CASSPGHSGANVLTF
TRBV28	10	CASSGRQAFF
TRBV28	14	CASSLIQGSTEAFF
TRBV12-3/TRBV12-4	12	CASSGTGSGYTF
TRBV5-6	11	CASSLSSEAFF
TRBV7-9	16	CASSLIFAGNNYGYTF
TRBV6-6	13	CATLTSGSTEQFF
TRBV15	15	CATSRDPGGDYGYTF
TRBV14	15	CASSQVGTGGSGYTF
TRBV2	15	CASSETLGIYNEQFF
TRBV5-1	14	CASSLGSGSYEQYF
TRBV11-2	14	CASSLDRGQGPQYF
TRBV13	16	CASSPRTGGATNEQFF
TRBV5-4	12	CASSSLVDTQYF
TRBV5-1	13	CASTDLTGNTIYF
TRBV11-3	15	CASSSRLAPTDTQYF
TRBV4-1	14	CASSPFMGHQPQHF
TRBV9	15	CASSPTAQVGNTIYF
TRBV5-1	12	CASSLRGDGYTF
TRBV4-2	16	CASSQVQGSPNSPLHF
TRBV5-1	11	CASTHREKQYF
TRBV11-3	15	CASSLSGTYTDTQYF
TRBV3-1/TRBV3-2	21	CASSQDHLVPGQGTPSYEQYF
TRBV6-4	15	CASSARWSSYNEQFF
TRBV2	13	CASSGTGGHGYTF
TRBV5-1	15	CASSLGSSANQPQHF
TRBV4-1	15	CASSPQGTGGDEQYF
TRBV27	15	CASSSERDRSYEQYF
TRBV5-1	15	CASSFLAGSNNEQFF